The rows below give T cell receptor beta chains drawn from one sample of a study of vaccination effects on CD4 cells after COVID-19. These TCRs' antigens remain unknown. Measured with immunoSEQ multiplex PCR; TCRdb has only the in-frame clones, and not every one. The repertoire has fewer than 65,000 clones, roughly 76% of them found once; the top ten carry 2% to 2.5%. The material sequenced was CD4+ T cells from PBMCs cultured with HCoV-229E spike peptides, taken before COVID-19 vaccination. These receptors all come from a human donor who received a COVID-19 vaccine. The CDR3 runs from the conserved cysteine through the conserved F or W.

v_gene	j_gene	CDR3aa
TRBV6-5	TRBJ1-2	CASRARTSGYTF
TRBV10-3	TRBJ1-1	CAISGTGEGQFKAFF
TRBV2	TRBJ1-2	CASSETSPSDTF
TRBV2	TRBJ1-5	CASSKFSTGVSNQPQHF
TRBV7-2	TRBJ1-3	CASSPAGTLSGNTIYF
TRBV18	TRBJ2-1	CASSLLSDGYNEQFF
TRBV20-1	TRBJ1-1	CSATTGLGAFF
TRBV9	TRBJ2-5	CASSLGGLAGETQYF
TRBV5-1	TRBJ2-1	CASSTGTGDYNEQFF
TRBV5-6	TRBJ1-4	CASSETLTNEKLFF
TRBV6-2/TRBV6-3	TRBJ1-6	CASSYFGNSPLHF
TRBV5-1	TRBJ2-5	CASRQEPGLAGGEETQYF
TRBV4-1	TRBJ1-3	CASSQAGTASGNTIYF
TRBV24-1	TRBJ1-5	CATSGGGATQPQHF
TRBV7-6	TRBJ1-5	CASSLGLRPQGPYSNQPQHF
TRBV18	TRBJ1-5	CASSPVAGAHQPQHF
TRBV6-2/TRBV6-3	TRBJ1-4	CASSYLAGPRAKLFF
TRBV15	TRBJ1-5	CATSRSGAYQPQHF
TRBV7-3	TRBJ2-1	CASSSDRGPYNEQFF
TRBV14	TRBJ1-2	CASSQGINYGYTF
TRBV2	TRBJ2-3	CASSPSPFLGTDTQYF
TRBV19	TRBJ2-3	CASITWRGVYTDTQYF
TRBV29-1	TRBJ2-1	CSVDRGTYNEQFF
TRBV4-1	TRBJ1-1	CASSQLGRGSTEAFF
TRBV6-1	TRBJ1-5	CASSELAGRSQPQHF
TRBV18	TRBJ2-2	CASSPGAQNTGELFF
TRBV5-1	TRBJ2-5	CASSLQPGLARETQYF
TRBV4-1	TRBJ1-5	CASSQEAGTSNQPQHF
TRBV6-5	TRBJ1-2	CASSYSAALYGYTF
TRBV7-2	TRBJ1-2	CASSLGGQGSSYGYTF
TRBV4-1	TRBJ1-2	CASSQDRQVSGYTF
TRBV30	TRBJ1-5	CAWSVTGAQHF
TRBV6-5	TRBJ1-2	CASSQGQFNYGYTF
TRBV19	TRBJ2-6	CASSGGWYLRGGANVLTF
TRBV11-3	TRBJ2-3	CASSGAGAGDTQYF
TRBV3-1/TRBV3-2	TRBJ1-6	CASSLRLGNSPLHF
TRBV5-1	TRBJ2-1	CASSSRRDRGPVRFLF
TRBV6-5	TRBJ1-2	CASTETRGIGAGYTF
TRBV5-6	TRBJ1-1	CASSLGSRVMNTEAFF
TRBV7-2	TRBJ1-2	CASSWTTDYGYTF